The 10 T cell receptor delta chains reported below all come from one sample, sequenced in a study of gamma-delta T cells after stem cell transplantation. TCRdb reprocessed the RT-PCR reads using CATT. The sample has about 14,000 delta-chain clones; 9.4% are singletons. Specimen: gamma-delta T cells. These TCRs come from a human donor. It is not recorded whose cells these are; they may come from a transplant donor.

Of note for this clone: The junction does not match germline at one end; this may be a read error. Other DNA sequences in this sample translate to the same CDR3. The chain uses TRDV1 and TRDJ1; D is undetermined. The V gene's germline CDR1 is TSWWSYY and CDR2 QGS. The CDR3 covers 9 residues. The CDR3 loop reads CSLGPRLTF. In nucleotides, the CDR3 is TGTTCTCTTGGGCCACGTCTCACATTT.

On this clone itself: The TCRdb record carries a much larger clone's protein, which differs from this DNA's translation at residue 4; a read error is the likely cause, and the protein listed here is the DNA translation. The chain links TRDV2 to TRDJ1; 7 positions match TRDD3. The CDR3 runs to 16 residues. Germline loops: CDR1 GEAIGNYY, CDR2 EKD. J lost 2 bases, V lost 7 bases, and 15 bases had no gene match. In DNA, the CDR3 is TGTGCCTGCGGCGTAATGGGGGAAACAGCGACCGATAAACTCATCTTT. This codes for CACGVMGETATDKLIF.

This clone was recorded at least ten times. A far larger clone is only one base removed, so a read error is likely. At the DNA level, this CDR3 is encoded by other sequences in the same sample as well. The V call is TRDV2, the J call TRDJ3; D possibly corresponds to TRDD3 (5 bases). The CDR3 sequence is 20 residues long. Germline CDR1 reads GEAIGNYY; CDR2 reads EKD. The CDR3 region has the DNA TGTGCCTGCGACAAAACGGAGGGGACTTTAAGCTCCTGGGACACCCGACAGATGTTTTTC. Translating gives CACDKTEGTLSSWDTRQMFF.

About this clone itself: Only one base separates this from a far larger clonotype, so it likely reflects a read error. This specimen includes other DNA sequences encoding the same CDR3. The genes are TRDV1 and TRDJ1; 11 bases align to TRDD3. Germline V CDR1 and CDR2: TSWWSYY, QGS. This CDR3 has 19 residues. CDR3 region: CALGVLGLFSGGYPDKLIF. The CDR3 DNA reads as TGTGCCCTTGGGGTACTTGGCCTTTTCTCTGGGGGATACCCCGATAAACTCATCTTT.

This clone was counted a few times. The TCRdb protein, from a much larger clone, departs from this DNA's translation at residue 3, likely by read error; the protein shown derives from the DNA. J is TRDJ1 and V is TRDV2; tentatively, D is TRDD3 (6 bases). From germline, CDR1 is GEAIGNYY and CDR2 EKD. CDR3 size: 16 residues. DNA for the CDR3: TGTGCCGGTGACCCCGTTAATGTACTGGGAAGAGCCAAACTCATCTTT. Amino acids: CAGDPVNVLGRAKLIF.

There are a few counts of this clone. This may be a read error: a much more frequent sequence differs by one nucleotide. The gene calls are TRDV3 and TRDJ1; D not certain. The CDR3 is 15 amino acids. Germline CDR1 and CDR2: TVYSNPD and GDNSRS (reference sequence). V was clipped by 2 bases and J by 0 bases, with 16 bases between them. CDR3 in DNA: TGTGCCTTTTCACCCAGGCCGCGGTACACCGATAAACTCATCTTT. Translated: CAFSPRPRYTDKLIF.

This clone was recorded once. The same CDR3 is also encoded by other DNA sequences in this sample. The chain uses TRDV3 and TRDJ1, with D unresolved. The CDR3 sequence is 20 residues long. From germline, CDR1 is TVYSNPD and CDR2 GDNSRS (reference sequence). The V gene lost 4 bases and the J gene lost 0 bases, with 33 bases spanning the gap. The CDR3 protein is CASYYSASSTTPRYTDKLIF. CDR3 bases: TGTGCCTCTTACTACTCTGCCTCTTCAACCACGCCGCGGTACACCGATAAACTCATCTTT. Using reference TRDV3 and TRDJ1 for the parts outside the CDR3, the full variable domain is CDKVTQSSPDQTVASGSEVVLLCTYDTVYSNPDLFWYRIRPDYSFQFVFYGDNSRSEGADFTQGRFSVKHILTQKAFHLVISPVRTEDSATYYCASYYSASSTTPRYTDKLIFGKGTRVTVEP.

This clone was observed a handful of times. TCRdb assigns this DNA the protein of a much larger clone, which departs from its translation at residue 9; this likely reflects a read error, and the protein shown comes from translating the DNA. This chain connects TRDV2 to TRDJ1; D gene ambiguous. This CDR3 is built from 15 residues. Germline-derived CDR1 and CDR2 are GEAIGNYY and EKD. V was cut by 3 bases and J by 1 base, with 14 bases left in between. CDR3 region: CACDPVSTSTDKLIF. The CDR3 DNA reads TGTGCCTGTGACCCGGTTTCTACTAGCACCGATAAACTCATCTTT.

This clone was detected a few times. The chain uses TRDV2 and TRDJ3; D remains ambiguous. CDR1 is GEAIGNYY, CDR2 EKD, per germline. CDR3 length: 19 residues. The V and J ends lost 2 bases and 0 bases respectively, with 16 bases between them. The CDR3 loop reads CACDSVSADSSWDTRQMFF. The DNA of the CDR3 is TGTGCCTGTGACAGCGTCAGTGCCGATAGCTCCTGGGACACCCGACAGATGTTTTTC.

Details on this clone: The translation of this DNA and the TCRdb protein of a much larger clone differ at residue 5, probably owing to a read error; the protein shown here is translated from the DNA. The J gene is TRDJ1, the V gene TRDV2, with 12 bases fitting TRDD3. With 2 bases clipped from V and 0 bases from J, the junction kept 18 bases outside the gene matches. The germline CDR1 and CDR2 sequences are GEAIGNYY and EKD. The CDR3 totals 21 residues. The CDR3 coding sequence is TGTGCCTGTGACATCGTCACTGGGGGATACAACGGGACTTCGTACACCGATAAACTCATCTTT. Residues: CACDIVTGGYNGTSYTDKLIF.